This record concerns one T cell receptor beta chain sequence. These data come from a study of blood T cell repertoires in COVID-19. At the level of the study: Researchers got acute and convalescent COVID-19 samples from the United States, Italy and Spain.

The germline V gene has CDR1 MNHEY and CDR2 SVGAGI. V dropped 5 bases and J dropped 7 bases, with 6 bases sitting between them. CDR3 length equals 12 residues. In the study's own analysis: Amplifying reference gene primers gave estimates of nucleated cell counts. Sequenced by immunoSEQ multiplex PCR; TCRdb stores in-frame clones only, minus some. V and J calls and clone size are copied from that table; D and trimming were computed from the DNA. The sample has some 160,000 clones; roughly 85% are singletons. This clonotype was sampled from a woman older than 75 with acute or convalescent COVID-19. Source material: peripheral blood. The chain carries TRBV6-5 and TRBJ1-6; possible D gene TRBD1, 5 bases. CDR3 loop: CASSPGNSPLHF. CDR3 sequence (DNA): TGTGCCAGCAGTCCAGGGAATTCACCCCTCCACTTT.